This T cell receptor (beta chain) was documented in a study of blood T cell repertoires in COVID-19. Overall study context: PBMCs, B-cell-depleted T cells, or T cells were the source of the cDNA or gDNA that made up the material.

TCRdb's table, derived via immunoSEQ multiplex PCR, lists solely in-frame clones and lacks some. The sample consists of roughly 380,000 clones, approximately 80% of them appearing once. The V gene lost 0 bases and the J gene lost 0 bases, with 18 bases spanning the gap. Germline CDR1 is MNHEY and CDR2 is SMNVEV (reference sequence). The CDR3 has 18 residues. The clonotype originates from a human donor with acute or convalescent COVID-19. The donor label of this sample is uncertain. Material: peripheral blood. V and J are TRBV27 and TRBJ2-7; D perhaps matches TRBD2 (6 bases). CDR3 sequence reads: CASSLSGMGGRPSYEQYF. CDR3 coding DNA: TGTGCCAGCAGTTTATCGGGGATGGGGGGACGGCCCTCCTACGAGCAGTACTTC.